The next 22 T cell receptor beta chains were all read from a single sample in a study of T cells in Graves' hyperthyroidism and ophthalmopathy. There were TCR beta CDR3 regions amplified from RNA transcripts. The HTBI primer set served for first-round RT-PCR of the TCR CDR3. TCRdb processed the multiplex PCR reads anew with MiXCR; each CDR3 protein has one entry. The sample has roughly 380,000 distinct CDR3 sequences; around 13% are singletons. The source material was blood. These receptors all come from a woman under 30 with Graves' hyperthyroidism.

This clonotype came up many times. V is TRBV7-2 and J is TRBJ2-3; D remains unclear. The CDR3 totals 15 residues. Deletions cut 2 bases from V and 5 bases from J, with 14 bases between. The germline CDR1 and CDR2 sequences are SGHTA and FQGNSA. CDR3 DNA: TGTGCCAGCAGCTTATTCGGCGGTGATAGAGATACGCAGTATTTT. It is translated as CASSLFGGDRDTQYF.

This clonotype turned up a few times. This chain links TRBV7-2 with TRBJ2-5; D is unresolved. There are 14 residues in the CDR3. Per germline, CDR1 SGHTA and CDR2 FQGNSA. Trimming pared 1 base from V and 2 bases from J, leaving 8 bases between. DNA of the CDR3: TGTGCCAGCAGCTTAGTACGGAGACAAGAGACCCAGTACTTC. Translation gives CASSLVRRQETQYF.

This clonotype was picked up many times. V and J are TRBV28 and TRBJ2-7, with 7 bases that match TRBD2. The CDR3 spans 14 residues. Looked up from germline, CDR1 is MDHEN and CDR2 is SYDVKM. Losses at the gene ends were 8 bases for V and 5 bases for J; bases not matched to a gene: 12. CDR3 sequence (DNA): TGTGCCAGCTCCGTCGCGGGAGATGTGAACGAGCAGTACTTC. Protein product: CASSVAGDVNEQYF.

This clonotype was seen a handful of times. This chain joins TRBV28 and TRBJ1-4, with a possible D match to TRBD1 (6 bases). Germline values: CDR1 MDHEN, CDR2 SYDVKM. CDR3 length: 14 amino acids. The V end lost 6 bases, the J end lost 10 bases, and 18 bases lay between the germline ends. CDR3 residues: CASSPGERMRKLFF. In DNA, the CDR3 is TGTGCCAGCAGCCCAGGGGAACGAATGAGAAAACTGTTTTTT.

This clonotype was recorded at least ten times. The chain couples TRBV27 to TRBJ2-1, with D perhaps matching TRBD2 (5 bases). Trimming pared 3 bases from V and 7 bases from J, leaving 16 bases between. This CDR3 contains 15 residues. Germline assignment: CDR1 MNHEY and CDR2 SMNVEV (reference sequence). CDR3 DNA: TGTGCCAGCAGTTTCGTCCTAGCCCGAGTAAATGAGCAGTTCTTC. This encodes CASSFVLARVNEQFF.

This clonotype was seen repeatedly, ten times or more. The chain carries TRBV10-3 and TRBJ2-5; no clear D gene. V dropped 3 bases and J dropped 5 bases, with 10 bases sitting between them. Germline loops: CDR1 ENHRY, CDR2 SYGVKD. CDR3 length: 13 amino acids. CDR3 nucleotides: TGTGCCATCAGTGACTCACTCGGGGAGACCCAGTACTTC. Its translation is CAISDSLGETQYF.

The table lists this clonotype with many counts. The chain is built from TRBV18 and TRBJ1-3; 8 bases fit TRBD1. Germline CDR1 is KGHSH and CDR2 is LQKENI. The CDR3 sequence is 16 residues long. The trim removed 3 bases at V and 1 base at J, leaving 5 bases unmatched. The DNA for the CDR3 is TGTGCCAGCTCACCTTACCAGGGGGCATCTGGAAACACCATATATTTT. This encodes CASSPYQGASGNTIYF.

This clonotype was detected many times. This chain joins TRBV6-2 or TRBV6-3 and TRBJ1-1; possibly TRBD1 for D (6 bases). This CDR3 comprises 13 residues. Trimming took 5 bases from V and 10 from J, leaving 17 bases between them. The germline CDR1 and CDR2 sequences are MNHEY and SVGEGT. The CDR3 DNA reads TGTGCCAGCAGTCCCCGGGACATCTCCGCAGCTTTCTTT. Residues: CASSPRDISAAFF.

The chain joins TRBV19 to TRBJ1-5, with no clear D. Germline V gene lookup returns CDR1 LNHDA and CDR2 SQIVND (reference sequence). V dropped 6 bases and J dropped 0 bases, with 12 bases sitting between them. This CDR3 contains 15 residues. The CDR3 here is CASRFDGVSNQPQHF. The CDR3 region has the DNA TGTGCCAGTAGGTTCGATGGAGTTAGCAATCAGCCCCAGCATTTT.

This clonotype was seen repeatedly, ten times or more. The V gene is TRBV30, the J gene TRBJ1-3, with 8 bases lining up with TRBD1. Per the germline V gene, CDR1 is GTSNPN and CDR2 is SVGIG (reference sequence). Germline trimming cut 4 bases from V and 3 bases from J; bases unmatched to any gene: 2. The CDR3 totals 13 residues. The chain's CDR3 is CAWTRGHGNTIYF. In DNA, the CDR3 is TGTGCCTGGACCAGGGGGCATGGAAACACCATATATTTT.

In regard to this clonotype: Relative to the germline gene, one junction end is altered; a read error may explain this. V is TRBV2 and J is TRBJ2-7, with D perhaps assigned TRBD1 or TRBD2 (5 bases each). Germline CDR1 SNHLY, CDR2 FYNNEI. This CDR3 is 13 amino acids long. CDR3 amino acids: CASSRQGWDEKYF. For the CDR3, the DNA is TGTGCCAGCAGTAGGCAGGGATGGGACGAGAAGTACTTC.

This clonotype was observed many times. The CDR3 is CASSLGGWTSGRNEQFF. CDR3 nucleotides: TGTGCCAGCAGCTTAGGGGGGTGGACTAGCGGGAGAAATGAGCAGTTCTTC. The chain carries TRBV7-8 and TRBJ2-1, with 13 bases identical to TRBD2. The CDR3 loop spans 17 amino acids. Trimming took 1 base from V and 7 from J; bases not matched to a gene: 7. Germline V CDR1 and CDR2: SGHVS, FQNEAQ.

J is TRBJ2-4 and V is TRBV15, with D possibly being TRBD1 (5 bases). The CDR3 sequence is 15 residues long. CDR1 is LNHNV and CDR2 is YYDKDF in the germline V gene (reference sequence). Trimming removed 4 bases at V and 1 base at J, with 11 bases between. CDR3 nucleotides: TGTGCCACCAGCATAGACAGTGAGGCCAAAAACATTCAGTACTTC. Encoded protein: CATSIDSEAKNIQYF. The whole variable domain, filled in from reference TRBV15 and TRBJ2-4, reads DAMVIQNPRYQVTQFGKPVTLSCSQTLNHNVMYWYQQKSSQAPKLLFHYYDKDFNNEADTPDNFQSRRPNTSFCFLDIRSPGLGDTAMYLCATSIDSEAKNIQYFGAGTRLSVL.

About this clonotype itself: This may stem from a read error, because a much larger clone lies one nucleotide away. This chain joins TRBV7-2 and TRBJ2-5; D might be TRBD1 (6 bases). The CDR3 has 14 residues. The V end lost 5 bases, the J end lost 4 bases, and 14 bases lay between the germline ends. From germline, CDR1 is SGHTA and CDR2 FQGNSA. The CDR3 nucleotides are TGTGCCAGCAGCCAATACAGGGAAAGAGAGACCCAGTACTTC. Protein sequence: CASSQYRERETQYF.

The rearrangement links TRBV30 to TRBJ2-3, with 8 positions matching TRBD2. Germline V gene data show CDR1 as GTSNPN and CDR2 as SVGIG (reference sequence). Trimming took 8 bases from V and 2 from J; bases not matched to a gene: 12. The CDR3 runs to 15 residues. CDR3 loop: CALAPTSGFTDTQYF. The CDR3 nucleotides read TGTGCCCTAGCCCCCACTAGCGGATTCACAGATACGCAGTATTTT.

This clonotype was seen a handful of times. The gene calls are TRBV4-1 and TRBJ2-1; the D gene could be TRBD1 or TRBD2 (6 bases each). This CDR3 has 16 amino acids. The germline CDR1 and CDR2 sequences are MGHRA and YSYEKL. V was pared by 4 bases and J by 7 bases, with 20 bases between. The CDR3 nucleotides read TGCGCCAGCAGCCCATACTCGGGGGCCCTGACAAATGAGCAGTTCTTC. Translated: CASSPYSGALTNEQFF.

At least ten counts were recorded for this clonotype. Written as DNA, the CDR3 is TGTGCCAGCAGTTACCTACAGGGCTACGAGCAGTACTTC. It encodes CASSYLQGYEQYF. The V gene is TRBV12-3 or TRBV12-4, the J gene TRBJ2-7, with D possibly TRBD1 on 6 matching bases. The CDR3 has 13 residues. Trimming cost V 4 bases and J 3 bases, with 10 bases left between them.

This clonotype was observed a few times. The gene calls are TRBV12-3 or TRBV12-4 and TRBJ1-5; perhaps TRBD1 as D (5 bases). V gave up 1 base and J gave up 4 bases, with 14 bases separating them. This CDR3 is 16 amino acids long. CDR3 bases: TGTGCCAGCAGTTTAGATACCGGGGCATTGAATCAGCCCCAGCATTTT. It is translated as CASSLDTGALNQPQHF.

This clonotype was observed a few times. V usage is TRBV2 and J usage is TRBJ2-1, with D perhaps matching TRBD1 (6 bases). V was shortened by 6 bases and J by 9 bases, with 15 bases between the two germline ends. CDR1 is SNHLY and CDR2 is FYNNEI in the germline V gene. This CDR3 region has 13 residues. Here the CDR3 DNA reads TGTGCCAGCAGGATTAACAGGGCTGGTGAGCAGTTCTTC. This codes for CASRINRAGEQFF. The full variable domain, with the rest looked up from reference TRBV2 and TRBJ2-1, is EPEVTQTPSHQVTQMGQEVILRCVPISNHLYFYWYRQILGQKVEFLVSFYNNEISEKSEIFDDQFSVERPDGSNFTLKIRSTKLEDSAMYFCASRINRAGEQFFGPGTRLTVL.

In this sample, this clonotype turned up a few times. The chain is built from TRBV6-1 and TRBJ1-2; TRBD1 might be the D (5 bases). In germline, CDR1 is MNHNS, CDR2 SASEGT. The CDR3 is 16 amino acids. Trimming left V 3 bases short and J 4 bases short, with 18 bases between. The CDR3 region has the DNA TGTGCCAGCAGTGATCCGATCAGGGACCAATTCTATGGCTACACCTTC. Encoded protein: CASSDPIRDQFYGYTF.

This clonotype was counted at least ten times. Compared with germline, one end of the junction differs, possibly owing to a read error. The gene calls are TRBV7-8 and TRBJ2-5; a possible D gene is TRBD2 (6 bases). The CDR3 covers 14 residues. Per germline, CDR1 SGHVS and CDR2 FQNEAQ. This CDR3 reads CASTLRGGIGTQYF. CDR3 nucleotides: TGTGCCAGCACCTTACGGGGAGGTATAGGGACCCAGTACTTC. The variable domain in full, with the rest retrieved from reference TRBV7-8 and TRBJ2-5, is GAGVSQSPRYKVAKRGQDVALRCDPISGHVSLFWYQQALGQGPEFLTYFQNEAQLDKSGLPSDRFFAERPEGSVSTLKIQRTQQEDSAVYLCASTLRGGIGTQYFGPGTRLLVL.

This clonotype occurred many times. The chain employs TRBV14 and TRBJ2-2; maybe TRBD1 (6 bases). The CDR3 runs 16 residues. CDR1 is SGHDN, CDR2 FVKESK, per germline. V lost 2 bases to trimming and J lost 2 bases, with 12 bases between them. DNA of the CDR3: TGTGCCAGCAGCCAACACACAGGGTCTAACACCGGGGAGCTGTTTTTT. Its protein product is CASSQHTGSNTGELFF.